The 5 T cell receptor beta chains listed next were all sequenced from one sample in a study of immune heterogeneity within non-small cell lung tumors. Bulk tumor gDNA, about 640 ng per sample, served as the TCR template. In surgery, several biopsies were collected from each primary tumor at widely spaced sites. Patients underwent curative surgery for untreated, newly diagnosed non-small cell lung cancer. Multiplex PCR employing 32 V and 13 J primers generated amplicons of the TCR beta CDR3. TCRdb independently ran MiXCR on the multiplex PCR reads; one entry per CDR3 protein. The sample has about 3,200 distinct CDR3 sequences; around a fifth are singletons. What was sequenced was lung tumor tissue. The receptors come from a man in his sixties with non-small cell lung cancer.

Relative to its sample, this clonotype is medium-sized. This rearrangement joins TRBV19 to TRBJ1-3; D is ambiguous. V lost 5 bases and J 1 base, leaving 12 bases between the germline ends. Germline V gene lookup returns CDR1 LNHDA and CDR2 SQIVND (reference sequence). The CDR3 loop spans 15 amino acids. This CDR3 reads CASSSDRTSGNTIYF. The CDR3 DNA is TGTGCCAGTAGTTCCGACCGAACTTCTGGAAACACCATATATTTT.

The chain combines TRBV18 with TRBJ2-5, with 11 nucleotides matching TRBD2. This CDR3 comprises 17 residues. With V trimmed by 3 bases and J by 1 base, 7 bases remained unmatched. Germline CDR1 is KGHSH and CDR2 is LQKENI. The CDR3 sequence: CASSPPASGRIQETQYF. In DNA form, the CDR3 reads TGTGCCAGCTCACCGCCGGCTAGCGGGAGGATCCAAGAGACCCAGTACTTC.

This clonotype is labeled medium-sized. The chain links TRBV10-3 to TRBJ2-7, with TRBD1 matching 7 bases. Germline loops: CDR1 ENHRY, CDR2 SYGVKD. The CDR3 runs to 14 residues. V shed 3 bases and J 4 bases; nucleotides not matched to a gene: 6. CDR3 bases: TGTGCCATCAGTGAAGGGGGCTTTAGGTACGAGCAGTACTTC. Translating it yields CAISEGGFRYEQYF.

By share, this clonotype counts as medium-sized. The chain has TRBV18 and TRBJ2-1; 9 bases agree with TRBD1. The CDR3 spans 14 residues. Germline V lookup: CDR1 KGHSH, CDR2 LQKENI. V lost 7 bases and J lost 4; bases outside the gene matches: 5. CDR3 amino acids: CASFPGQGYNEQFF. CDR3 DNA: TGTGCCAGCTTTCCGGGACAGGGATACAATGAGCAGTTCTTC. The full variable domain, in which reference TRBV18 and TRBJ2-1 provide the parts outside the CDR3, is NAGVMQNPRHLVRRRGQEARLRCSPMKGHSHVYWYRQLPEEGLKFMVYLQKENIIDESGMPKERFSAEFPKEGPSILRIQQVVRGDSAAYFCASFPGQGYNEQFFGPGTRLTVL.

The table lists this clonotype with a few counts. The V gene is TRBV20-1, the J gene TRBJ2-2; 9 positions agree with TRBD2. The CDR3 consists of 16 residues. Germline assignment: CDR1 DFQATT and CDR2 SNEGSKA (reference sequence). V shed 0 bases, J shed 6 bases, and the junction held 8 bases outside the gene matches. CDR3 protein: CSARDPSGTAAGELFF. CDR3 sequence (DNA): TGCAGTGCTAGAGATCCTAGCGGGACGGCCGCCGGGGAGCTGTTTTTT.